A single sample gave rise to the 29 T cell receptor beta chains below, sequenced in a study of T cell changes during pregnancy in multiple sclerosis. Produced via immunoSEQ multiplex PCR; TCRdb's table is partial and in-frame only. The sample includes about 68,000 clones, around 90% of them seen just once. The starting material was peripheral blood, obtained in the first trimester of pregnancy. Receptors originate from a female donor with multiple sclerosis, enrolled in a pregnancy study.

This clone appeared a single time. This chain joins TRBV28 and TRBJ2-1; TRBD2 aligns across 8 bases. V gave up 8 bases and J gave up 0 bases; unmatched junction bases: 9. This CDR3 spans 16 amino acids. From germline, CDR1 is MDHEN and CDR2 SYDVKM. The CDR3 coding sequence is TGTGCCAGCGCCCAGCTAGCGGGCCCCTCCTACAATGAGCAGTTCTTC. It is translated as CASAQLAGPSYNEQFF.

The chain recombines TRBV7-9 with TRBJ1-1, with D possibly TRBD1 on 5 matching bases. V lost 4 bases and J lost 4, with 16 bases in between. The CDR3 covers 15 residues. Per germline, CDR1 SEHNR and CDR2 FQNEAQ (reference sequence). CDR3 nucleotide sequence: TGTGCCAGCAGCTCCCATTGGGGGGAAGGCACTGAAGCTTTCTTT. Amino acid sequence: CASSSHWGEGTEAFF.

The chain couples TRBV9 to TRBJ2-3; 9 bases are shared with TRBD1. CDR1 is SGDLS, CDR2 YYNGEE, per germline. After removal of 0 bases from V and 0 bases from J, the junction contained 2 bases not matched to a gene. The CDR3 extends over 16 amino acids. The CDR3 DNA sequence: TGTGCCAGCAGCGTAGATACAGGGGGCAGCACAGATACGCAGTATTTT. It translates to CASSVDTGGSTDTQYF.

V and J are TRBV18 and TRBJ2-3; 9 positions match TRBD1. Germline CDR1 and CDR2: KGHSH and LQKENI. This CDR3 region has 15 residues. Trimming removed 6 bases from V and 0 bases from J; junction bases left unmatched: 4. The DNA for the CDR3 is TGTGCCAGCTCTAAACAGGGGGCGAGCACAGATACGCAGTATTTT. Encoded protein: CASSKQGASTDTQYF.

The table lists this clone with a count of one. This chain joins TRBV5-5 and TRBJ2-7; possible D gene TRBD1, 8 bases. Germline V gene sequence: CDR1 SGHKS, CDR2 YYEKEE (reference sequence). The length of the CDR3 is 17 residues. Trimming left V 4 bases short and J 5 bases short, with 25 bases between. DNA for the CDR3: TGTGCCAGCAGCCCAACTCTAACAGGACAGGGAGGGCACGAGCAGTACTTC. Protein product: CASSPTLTGQGGHEQYF.

The chain has TRBV9 and TRBJ2-3, with 7 positions matching TRBD1. The CDR3 totals 15 residues. Germline V CDR1 and CDR2: SGDLS, YYNGEE. Unmatched junction bases numbered 5, after V lost 2 bases and J lost 2 bases. CDR3 sequence reads: CASSVRGYNTDTQYF. The CDR3 DNA is TGTGCCAGCAGCGTCAGGGGGTACAACACAGATACGCAGTATTTT.

The J gene is TRBJ2-1, the V gene TRBV5-1; D perhaps matches TRBD1 (5 bases). Deletions cut 1 base from V and 2 bases from J, with 10 bases between. This CDR3 has 15 amino acids. Germline assignment: CDR1 SGHRS and CDR2 YFSETQ. CDR3 nucleotide sequence: TGCGCCAGCAGCTTGCAGGGCCCAGCCTACAATGAGCAGTTCTTC. Its translation: CASSLQGPAYNEQFF.

V usage is TRBV6-1 and J usage is TRBJ1-1; a possible D gene is TRBD1 (5 bases). The CDR3 length is 13 residues. Between the trimmed V and J ends, which lost 1 base and 5 bases, there was a span of 8 bases. Per germline, CDR1 MNHNS and CDR2 SASEGT. The CDR3 protein is CASSEGQGTEAFF. The CDR3 coding sequence is TGTGCCAGCAGTGAAGGGCAGGGAACTGAAGCTTTCTTT.

This clone was detected only once. The chain combines TRBV5-4 with TRBJ2-3; tentative D call: TRBD1 (7 bases). Trimming took 4 bases from V and 5 from J, leaving 11 bases between them. The length of the CDR3 is 13 residues. Looked up from germline, CDR1 is SGHNT and CDR2 is YYREEE (reference sequence). Here the CDR3 DNA reads TGTGCCAGCAGCGGAGGGGGCTTAGATACGCAGTATTTT. Amino acid sequence: CASSGGGLDTQYF.

The chain couples TRBV30 to TRBJ1-2; possible D gene TRBD1, 6 bases. Per germline, CDR1 GTSNPN and CDR2 SVGIG (reference sequence). CDR3 length: 12 residues. With 0 bases removed from V and 7 bases from J, the gap between germline ends came to 9 bases. This CDR3 is CAWSVKGVGYTF. The CDR3 nucleotides are TGTGCCTGGAGTGTAAAGGGGGTTGGCTACACCTTC.

V gene TRBV18 combines with J gene TRBJ2-5, with 8 bases fitting TRBD2. After removal of 0 bases from V and 2 bases from J, the junction contained 5 bases not matched to a gene. This CDR3 has 16 amino acids. The germline gives CDR1 KGHSH, CDR2 LQKENI. The CDR3 here is CASSPPRLALQETQYF. The DNA of the CDR3 is TGTGCCAGCTCACCACCGAGACTAGCGTTGCAAGAGACCCAGTACTTC.

The gene calls are TRBV7-2 and TRBJ2-7, with TRBD2 matching over 11 bases. The CDR3 runs 15 residues. Germline trimming cut 5 bases from V and 0 bases from J; bases unmatched to any gene: 3. Germline values: CDR1 SGHTA, CDR2 FQGNSA. For the CDR3, the DNA is TGTGCCAGCAGCGTAACTAGCGGGGGCTCCTACGAGCAGTACTTC. Protein sequence: CASSVTSGGSYEQYF.

In this sample, this clone turned up once. The chain links TRBV7-8 to TRBJ2-6; TRBD1 matches at 8 bases. The CDR3 extends over 18 amino acids. CDR1 SGHVS and CDR2 FQNEAQ come from the germline V gene. V was pared by 3 bases and J by 0 bases, with 7 bases of the junction left unmatched. The CDR3 DNA reads TGTGCCAGCAGCTTGACTCAGGGGGCTAGCTCTGGGGCCAACGTCCTGACTTTC. Its protein is CASSLTQGASSGANVLTF.

This clone has more than one count but fewer than ten. The chain uses TRBV2 and TRBJ2-7; possible D gene TRBD1, 5 bases. Germline V lookup: CDR1 SNHLY, CDR2 FYNNEI. The germline V and J ends were trimmed by 1 base and 0 bases, with 7 bases remaining between them. CDR3 length: 14 residues. CDR3 sequence reads: CASSEGGASYEQYF. CDR3 sequence (DNA): TGTGCCAGCAGTGAAGGGGGCGCCTCCTACGAGCAGTACTTC.

This rearrangement joins TRBV7-8 to TRBJ2-7; 12 bases map to TRBD2. The CDR3 loop spans 16 amino acids. V dropped 5 bases and J dropped 3; count of bases not matched to a gene: 8. Germline-derived CDR1 and CDR2 are SGHVS and FQNEAQ. CDR3 coding DNA: TGTGCCAGCAGCCCGAGACTAGCGGGAGTCGGCTACGAGCAGTACTTC. Encoded protein: CASSPRLAGVGYEQYF.

This rearrangement joins TRBV15 to TRBJ2-6, with no clear D. The CDR3 sequence is 17 residues long. Germline V lookup: CDR1 LNHNV, CDR2 YYDKDF (reference sequence). Trimming pared 0 bases from V and 3 bases from J, leaving 12 bases between. CDR3 protein: CATSREVSRVGANVLTF. Here the CDR3 DNA reads TGTGCCACCAGCAGAGAGGTTTCCCGGGTTGGGGCCAACGTCCTGACTTTC.

The chain links TRBV30 to TRBJ2-1; D is perhaps TRBD2 (5 bases). Germline CDR1 reads GTSNPN; CDR2 reads SVGIG (reference sequence). The CDR3 totals 17 residues. With 1 base removed from V and 2 bases from J, the gap between germline ends came to 18 bases. The CDR3: CAWSAFFASGTYNEQFF. Written as DNA, the CDR3 is TGTGCCTGGAGTGCCTTTTTTGCTTCCGGGACCTACAATGAGCAGTTCTTC.

The gene calls are TRBV5-1 and TRBJ2-2; perhaps TRBD2 as D (6 bases). V was pared by 0 bases and J by 5 bases, with 8 bases between. The CDR3 is made up of 14 amino acids. The germline V gene has CDR1 SGHRS and CDR2 YFSETQ. The CDR3 nucleotides read TGCGCCAGCAGCTTGGGGACTACTACCGGGGAGCTGTTTTTT. Translation gives CASSLGTTTGELFF.

The V and J genes are TRBV6-5 and TRBJ1-1; D call uncertain. Trimming removed 6 bases from V and 3 bases from J, with 11 bases in between. The germline V gene has CDR1 MNHEY and CDR2 SVGAGI. The CDR3 is made up of 13 amino acids. The CDR3 nucleotides read TGTGCCAGCAGCGTACAGAGGGACACTGAAGCTTTCTTT. It is translated as CASSVQRDTEAFF.

The V gene is TRBV9, the J gene TRBJ2-2; D remains ambiguous. CDR3 size: 14 residues. The germline V gene has CDR1 SGDLS and CDR2 YYNGEE. V lost 0 bases, J lost 4 bases, and 7 bases lay in between. The CDR3 DNA reads TGTGCCAGCAGCGTAGCGTACGGCACCGGGGAGCTGTTTTTT. The encoded protein is CASSVAYGTGELFF.

The rearrangement joins TRBV29-1 to TRBJ2-7; tentatively, D is TRBD1 (5 bases). V was cut by 4 bases and J by 7 bases, with 20 bases left in between. From germline, CDR1 is SQVTM and CDR2 ANQGSEA. CDR3 length: 14 residues. CDR3 DNA: TGCAGCGTTGTGGCTATGGGGCGATCGGGTGAGCAGTACTTC. This gives the protein CSVVAMGRSGEQYF.

The chain has TRBV10-3 and TRBJ2-1; 7 bases are a match to TRBD1. CDR3 length equals 16 residues. Germline CDR1 reads ENHRY; CDR2 reads SYGVKD. V was clipped by 5 bases and J by 8 bases; unmatched bases: 15. CDR3 bases: TGTGCCATCAGTTCGGACAGGTTCCCCAATGGCGATGAGCAGTTCTTC. Its translation: CAISSDRFPNGDEQFF.

The genes are TRBV11-3 and TRBJ2-1; 9 bases align to TRBD2. Losses at the gene ends were 1 base for V and 7 bases for J; bases not matched to a gene: 5. The length of the CDR3 is 15 residues. CDR1 is SGHNT and CDR2 is YENEEA in the germline V gene. The CDR3 DNA sequence: TGTGCCAGCAGCTTAGGTGGCGGGGGGGCGAATGAGCAGTTCTTC. Translating it yields CASSLGGGGANEQFF.

This chain joins TRBV9 and TRBJ2-5; 10 bases are shared with TRBD2. Germline V gene lookup returns CDR1 SGDLS and CDR2 YYNGEE. V was clipped by 2 bases and J by 3 bases; unmatched bases: 7. The CDR3 covers 16 residues. This chain's CDR3 is CASSVLPSGGEETQYF. Written as DNA, the CDR3 is TGTGCCAGCAGCGTTTTGCCTAGCGGGGGTGAAGAGACCCAGTACTTC.

The J gene is TRBJ1-2, the V gene TRBV9, with D possibly TRBD1 on 5 matching bases. Germline CDR1 and CDR2: SGDLS and YYNGEE. The V and J ends lost 0 bases and 6 bases respectively, with 12 bases between them. The CDR3 has 14 residues. The CDR3 is CASSVAAQGDGYTF. CDR3 in DNA: TGTGCCAGCAGCGTAGCAGCCCAGGGTGATGGCTACACCTTC.

This chain joins TRBV6-1 and TRBJ1-5, with unresolved D. With 8 bases removed from V and 2 bases from J, the gap between germline ends came to 7 bases. Per germline, CDR1 MNHNS and CDR2 SASEGT. The CDR3 runs 12 residues. The CDR3 reads CASLEGNQPQHF. The DNA for the CDR3 is TGTGCCAGCCTAGAGGGCAATCAGCCCCAGCATTTT.

This rearrangement joins TRBV27 to TRBJ2-1; 12 bases line up with TRBD2. From germline, CDR1 is MNHEY and CDR2 SMNVEV (reference sequence). The CDR3 totals 14 residues. V lost 8 bases, J lost 7 bases, and 6 bases stayed unmatched. As DNA, the CDR3 is TGTGCCAGCTGGCTAGCGGGAGGGCCGAATGAGCAGTTCTTC. It translates to CASWLAGGPNEQFF.

This chain uses TRBV6-1 with TRBJ2-2, with 7 bases identical to TRBD2. Germline CDR1 and CDR2: MNHNS and SASEGT. The CDR3 loop spans 16 amino acids. Trimming at V came to 3 bases and at J to 7 bases, leaving 11 bases not matched to a gene. CDR3 coding DNA: TGTGCCAGCAGTGACCGGGACGGGAGGCAACACGGGGAGCTGTTTTTT. Protein product: CASSDRDGRQHGELFF.

The J gene is TRBJ1-4, the V gene TRBV6-5; no definite D call. V was clipped by 4 bases and J by 0 bases, with 9 bases between them. Germline CDR1 and CDR2: MNHEY and SVGAGI. The length of the CDR3 is 15 residues. The CDR3 region has the DNA TGTGCCAGCAGTTCACACAGACCAACTAATGAAAAACTGTTTTTT. Translation: CASSSHRPTNEKLFF.